The 31 T cell receptor beta chains listed next were all sequenced from one sample in a study of blood T cell repertoires in COVID-19. Using immunoSEQ multiplex PCR, the repertoire was profiled, and TCRdb retains in-frame clones only, with some absent. The profile shows about 200,000 clones, less than 85% of them singletons. Sequenced material: PBMCs or T cells enriched from blood (not recorded which). The receptors stem from a woman aged 55-75 years with acute COVID-19.

The chain links TRBV11-2 to TRBJ1-1, with TRBD1 matching 7 bases. CDR1 is SGHAT, CDR2 FQNNGV, per germline. This CDR3 has 15 amino acids. V lost 5 bases to trimming and J lost 1 base; unmatched junction nucleotides: 7. The CDR3 sequence is CASSLRDSPNTEAFF. CDR3 nucleotide sequence: TGTGCCAGCAGCCTACGGGACAGCCCGAACACTGAAGCTTTCTTT.

This clone was counted a single time. The chain joins TRBV29-1 to TRBJ1-2; 7 nucleotides agree with TRBD1. Looked up from germline, CDR1 is SQVTM and CDR2 is ANQGSEA. V shed 3 bases and J 5 bases; nucleotides not matched to a gene: 6. The CDR3 consists of 13 residues. The CDR3, as DNA: TGCAGCGTTGACAGGGGGAATAGTTATGGCTACACCTTC. It encodes CSVDRGNSYGYTF.

This clone has only one observation. V is TRBV24-1 and J is TRBJ2-1; 7 nucleotides agree with TRBD2. Per germline, CDR1 KGHDR and CDR2 SFDVKD. CDR3 length: 15 residues. Losses at the gene ends were 5 bases for V and 8 bases for J; bases not matched to a gene: 11. DNA of the CDR3: TGTGCCACCAGTGTTCGTGGACTAGAGATCCATGAGCAGTTCTTC. The encoded protein is CATSVRGLEIHEQFF.

This chain links TRBV4-2 with TRBJ2-7; maybe TRBD1 (7 bases). The CDR3 has 15 residues. Trimming removed 0 bases at V and 3 bases at J, with 12 bases between. Germline V gives CDR1 LGHNA, CDR2 YNFKEQ. DNA of the CDR3: TGTGCCAGCAGCCAAGATCGGGGGACAGTCTACGAGCAGTACTTC. This sequence encodes CASSQDRGTVYEQYF.

Written as DNA, the CDR3 is TGCGCCAGCAGCCCGAGCTGGACAGGGGTCACCGGGGAGCTGTTTTTT. It translates to CASSPSWTGVTGELFF. The chain uses TRBV4-1 and TRBJ2-2; 9 nucleotides align to TRBD1. CDR1 and CDR2 from the germline V gene are MGHRA and YSYEKL. The CDR3 spans 16 residues. V lost 4 bases to trimming and J lost 4 bases; unmatched junction nucleotides: 7.

This clone was counted ten times or more. The identical CDR3 is also encoded by other nucleotide sequences in the sample. V is TRBV4-3 and J is TRBJ1-2, with 9 positions matching TRBD1. The trim removed 3 bases at V and 6 bases at J, leaving 5 bases unmatched. Germline loops: CDR1 LGHNA, CDR2 YSLEER. CDR3 length: 14 residues. Written as DNA, the CDR3 is TGCGCCAGCAGCCATGGGGACAGGGAAGATGGCTACACCTTC. Protein product: CASSHGDREDGYTF.

The V call is TRBV19, the J call TRBJ1-4; TRBD1 agrees at 8 bases. The V segment lost 6 bases and the J segment 8 bases; nucleotides outside the gene matches: 5. Germline V gene data show CDR1 as LNHDA and CDR2 as SQIVND (reference sequence). This CDR3 has 13 residues. CDR3: CASSDGDREKLFF. DNA for the CDR3: TGTGCCAGTAGCGATGGGGACAGGGAAAAACTGTTTTTT.

This sequence joins TRBV7-6 and TRBJ1-1; the D gene is possibly TRBD1 (5 bases). Germline V lookup: CDR1 SGHVS, CDR2 FNYEAQ. The CDR3 has 16 amino acids. The V gene lost 0 bases and the J gene lost 7 bases, with 18 bases spanning the gap. CDR3 nucleotides: TGTGCCAGCAGCTTAGCGCAGGATGGGGGGTATGGTGAAGCTTTCTTT. Protein product: CASSLAQDGGYGEAFF.

This rearrangement joins TRBV5-1 to TRBJ2-1, with TRBD2 matching over 12 bases. In germline, CDR1 is SGHRS, CDR2 YFSETQ. V lost 3 bases and J lost 4; bases outside the gene matches: 5. This CDR3 region has 16 residues. The CDR3 DNA is TGCGCCAGCAGCTCACGGACTAGCGGGGTTTACAATGAGCAGTTCTTC. It specifies CASSSRTSGVYNEQFF.

V is TRBV25-1 and J is TRBJ2-1, with TRBD2 matching 11 bases. Germline loops: CDR1 MGHDK, CDR2 SYGVNS. CDR3 length: 15 residues. After removal of 7 bases from V and 0 bases from J, the junction contained 2 bases not matched to a gene. DNA for the CDR3: TGTGCCAGCACCCTAGCGGGAGGCTCCTACAATGAGCAGTTCTTC. It specifies CASTLAGGSYNEQFF.

The gene calls are TRBV6-2 or TRBV6-3 and TRBJ2-1; tentative D call: TRBD2 (6 bases). In germline, CDR1 is MNHEY, CDR2 SVGEGT. V lost 2 bases and J lost 9, with 11 bases in between. The CDR3 is made up of 13 amino acids. The CDR3 reads CASSYEWRGEQFF. CDR3 bases: TGTGCCAGCAGTTACGAATGGAGGGGTGAGCAGTTCTTC.

The V gene is TRBV19, the J gene TRBJ2-7; 7 positions match TRBD2. The CDR3 sequence is 15 residues long. With V trimmed by 3 bases and J by 4 bases, 9 bases remained unmatched. Germline assignment: CDR1 LNHDA and CDR2 SQIVND (reference sequence). CDR3 nucleotides: TGTGCCAGTAGTATTATGAGGGAGGGCCGATACGAGCAGTACTTC. It specifies CASSIMREGRYEQYF.

This clone was observed a handful of times. The chain has TRBV4-1 and TRBJ1-1; D perhaps matches TRBD1 (6 bases). With 2 bases removed from V and 4 bases from J, the gap between germline ends came to 20 bases. Germline V gene data show CDR1 as MGHRA and CDR2 as YSYEKL. The CDR3 is 17 residues long. Here the CDR3 DNA reads TGCGCCAGCAGCCAACCCCTGGGGTGGGTAGGGGGCACTGAAGCTTTCTTT. Translation: CASSQPLGWVGGTEAFF.

J is TRBJ2-5 and V is TRBV24-1; 7 positions agree with TRBD2. This CDR3 comprises 18 residues. Trimming removed 4 bases from V and 5 bases from J; junction bases left unmatched: 18. Germline CDR1 is KGHDR and CDR2 is SFDVKD. For the CDR3, the DNA is TGTGCCACCAGTGACCCGGGCCTCGGGGGGACTCAAGGGGAGACCCAGTACTTC. Its protein is CATSDPGLGGTQGETQYF.

The gene calls are TRBV5-4 and TRBJ1-2, with 10 bases aligning to TRBD1. CDR1 and CDR2 (germline): SGHNT, YYREEE (reference sequence). Trimming cost V 5 bases and J 7 bases; bases outside gene matches: 8. The CDR3 covers 14 residues. The CDR3 spells CASSLQRDRGGYTF. CDR3 DNA sequence: TGTGCCAGCAGTCTTCAACGGGACAGGGGTGGCTACACCTTC.

This chain connects TRBV28 to TRBJ1-5; 9 bases align to TRBD1. The CDR3 covers 15 residues. V was clipped by 4 bases and J by 4 bases; unmatched bases: 5. The germline V gene encodes CDR1 MDHEN and CDR2 SYDVKM. The CDR3 is CASSSPGTGNQPQHF. The CDR3 DNA sequence: TGTGCCAGCAGTTCACCCGGGACAGGGAATCAGCCCCAGCATTTT.

The CDR3 spells CASTPGTEAFF. For the CDR3, the DNA is TGTGCCAGTACTCCCGGCACTGAAGCTTTCTTT. The V call is TRBV19, the J call TRBJ1-1; no definite D call. Germline-derived CDR1 and CDR2 are LNHDA and SQIVND (reference sequence). The ends were cut back, 7 bases at V and 4 bases at J, with 7 bases in the middle. The CDR3 covers 11 residues.

This chain joins TRBV4-3 and TRBJ2-1, with D tentatively TRBD2 (6 bases). There are 15 residues in the CDR3. The V end was cut by 0 bases, the J end by 2 bases, with 8 bases between. CDR1 and CDR2 (germline): LGHNA, YSLEER. The CDR3 sequence: CASSQDSGAYNEQFF. DNA of the CDR3: TGCGCCAGCAGCCAAGATAGCGGCGCCTACAATGAGCAGTTCTTC.

The V gene is TRBV14, the J gene TRBJ2-3; 9 bases match TRBD2. V lost 5 bases to trimming and J lost 11 bases; unmatched junction nucleotides: 5. The CDR3 is 12 residues long. Germline V gene lookup returns CDR1 SGHDN and CDR2 FVKESK. CDR3: CASSLAGEKQYF. The CDR3, as DNA: TGTGCCAGCAGCTTAGCGGGAGAGAAGCAGTATTTT.

The chain has TRBV30 and TRBJ2-7; possible D gene TRBD1, 6 bases. Germline V gene sequence: CDR1 GTSNPN, CDR2 SVGIG (reference sequence). The V and J ends lost 3 bases and 3 bases respectively, with 12 bases between them. The CDR3 runs to 13 residues. The CDR3 region has the DNA TGTGCCTGGAGCAGGGACATAAACTACGAGCAGTACTTC. Translated, it gives CAWSRDINYEQYF.

This sequence joins TRBV5-4 and TRBJ1-5, with 8 bases matching TRBD1. The CDR3 spans 15 residues. Germline CDR1 and CDR2: SGHNT and YYREEE (reference sequence). V trimming: 0 bases; J trimming: 1 base; junction bases outside the gene matches: 0. CDR3 in DNA: TGTGCCAGCAGCTTGGCAGGGGGCAGCAATCAGCCCCAGCATTTT. Protein sequence: CASSLAGGSNQPQHF.

The chain is built from TRBV30 and TRBJ1-4; 10 bases fit TRBD1. The junction had 6 bases not matched to a gene; V was cut back by 3 bases and J by 5 bases. The CDR3 covers 15 residues. CDR1 is GTSNPN and CDR2 is SVGIG in the germline V gene (reference sequence). The CDR3 DNA reads as TGTGCCTGGAGGAGGACAGGGGGACGGAATGAAAAACTGTTTTTT. Translated: CAWRRTGGRNEKLFF.

The gene calls are TRBV29-1 and TRBJ2-7, with 10 bases fitting TRBD1. The germline V gene has CDR1 SQVTM and CDR2 ANQGSEA. The CDR3 runs to 13 residues. Germline trimming cut 7 bases from V and 2 bases from J; bases unmatched to any gene: 5. CDR3 protein: CSAEGTGAYEQYF. CDR3 bases: TGCAGCGCCGAGGGGACAGGGGCCTACGAGCAGTACTTC.

V gene TRBV6-5 combines with J gene TRBJ1-5; TRBD1 agrees at 7 bases. This CDR3 has 15 amino acids. V lost 5 bases, J lost 4 bases, and 8 bases stayed unmatched. Germline CDR1 reads MNHEY; CDR2 reads SVGAGI. Here the CDR3 reads CASSTGTAFNQPQHF. The CDR3 nucleotides are TGTGCCAGCAGTACCGGGACAGCCTTTAATCAGCCCCAGCATTTT.

V is TRBV4-3 and J is TRBJ2-5; 7 bases are shared with TRBD2. CDR1 LGHNA and CDR2 YSLEER come from the germline V gene. The CDR3 covers 20 residues. V lost 4 bases to trimming and J lost 2 bases; unmatched junction nucleotides: 22. CDR3 DNA sequence: TGCGCCAGCAGCCCTTATTTCGAGTCTGGGGAAGCGGGGCCACAAGAGACCCAGTACTTC. It codes for CASSPYFESGEAGPQETQYF.

The gene calls are TRBV24-1 and TRBJ2-3; D gene ambiguous. Trimming pared 4 bases from V and 1 base from J, leaving 11 bases between. Per germline, CDR1 KGHDR and CDR2 SFDVKD. CDR3 length: 15 amino acids. The CDR3: CATSDPGLGTDTQYF. The CDR3 coding sequence is TGTGCCACCAGTGACCCTGGGCTGGGCACAGATACGCAGTATTTT.

Notes on this clone: A read error is possible here, since a much larger clone lies one base away. The chain combines TRBV5-4 with TRBJ2-7; a weak D match, TRBD2 (7 bases). Between the trimmed V and J ends, which lost 4 bases and 2 bases, there was a span of 13 bases. This CDR3 spans 14 amino acids. Per the germline V gene, CDR1 is SGHNT and CDR2 is YYREEE (reference sequence). For the CDR3, the DNA is TGTGCCAGCAGCCTAGTAGGGGGGGCCTACGAGCAGTACTTC. Translation gives CASSLVGGAYEQYF.

The chain joins TRBV6-5 to TRBJ2-7, with 7 nucleotides matching TRBD2. The germline CDR1 and CDR2 sequences are MNHEY and SVGAGI. CDR3 length: 14 residues. Trimming at V came to 6 bases and at J to 3 bases, leaving 8 bases not matched to a gene. CDR3 sequence: CASSLSGGSYEQYF. The CDR3 nucleotides are TGTGCCAGCAGCCTCTCCGGGGGGAGCTACGAGCAGTACTTC.

This clone appeared once. This chain joins TRBV19 and TRBJ1-1; D unresolved. Germline V gene sequence: CDR1 LNHDA, CDR2 SQIVND (reference sequence). The V gene lost 7 bases and the J gene lost 3 bases, with 18 bases spanning the gap. The CDR3 length is 15 residues. CDR3 nucleotide sequence: TGTGCCAGTAACTGGGCCGCGCTGGATTACACTGAAGCTTTCTTT. Its protein is CASNWAALDYTEAFF.

The chain carries TRBV5-1 and TRBJ2-7; 7 bases are shared with TRBD1. The CDR3 has 13 amino acids. Trimming at V came to 0 bases and at J to 6 bases, leaving 3 bases not matched to a gene. Per germline, CDR1 SGHRS and CDR2 YFSETQ. Here the CDR3 reads CASSLGPGGEQYF. Written as DNA, the CDR3 is TGCGCCAGCAGCTTGGGGCCAGGGGGCGAGCAGTACTTC.

V is TRBV2 and J is TRBJ2-7, with TRBD2 matching 8 bases. V trimming: 6 bases; J trimming: 7 bases; junction bases outside the gene matches: 14. Germline-derived CDR1 and CDR2 are SNHLY and FYNNEI. The CDR3 has 15 residues. CDR3 amino acids: CASRPQREPMREQYF. CDR3 DNA: TGTGCCAGCAGGCCGCAGCGGGAGCCGATGAGGGAGCAGTACTTC.